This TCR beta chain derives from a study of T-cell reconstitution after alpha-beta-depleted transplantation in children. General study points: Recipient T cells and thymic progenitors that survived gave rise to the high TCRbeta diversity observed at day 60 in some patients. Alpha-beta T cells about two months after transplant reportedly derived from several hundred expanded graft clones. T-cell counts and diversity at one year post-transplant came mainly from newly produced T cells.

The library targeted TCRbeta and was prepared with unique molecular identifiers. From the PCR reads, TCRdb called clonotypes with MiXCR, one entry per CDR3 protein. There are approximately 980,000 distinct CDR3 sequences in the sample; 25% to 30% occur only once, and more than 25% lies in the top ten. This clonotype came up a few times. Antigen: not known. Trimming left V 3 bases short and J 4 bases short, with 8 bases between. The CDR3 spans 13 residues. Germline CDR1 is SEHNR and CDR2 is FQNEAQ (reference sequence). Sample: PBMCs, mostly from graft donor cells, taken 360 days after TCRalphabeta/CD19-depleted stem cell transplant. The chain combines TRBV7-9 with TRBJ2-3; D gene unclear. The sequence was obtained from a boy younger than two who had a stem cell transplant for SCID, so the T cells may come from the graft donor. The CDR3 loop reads CASSFATADTQYF. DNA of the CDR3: TGTGCCAGCAGCTTCGCAACCGCAGATACGCAGTATTTT.